Sequencing of this T cell receptor (beta chain) was carried out in a study of shared clonotypes between healthy human individuals. This clone was seen at least ten times. Germline V gene data show CDR1 as LGHNA and CDR2 as YNFKEQ. This CDR3 has 15 amino acids. Trimming took 2 bases from V and 4 from J, leaving 14 bases between them. The method was immunoSEQ multiplex PCR; TCRdb's version includes in-frame clones alone and lacks a portion of them. The sample has 550,000 to 850,000 clones; around 67% are singletons. The J gene is TRBJ1-2, the V gene TRBV4-2, with a tentative D call TRBD1 (6 bases). The sequenced sample was memory CD4+ T cells sorted from blood. As to subset: CD45RA-negative fraction. The clonotype comes from a woman aged 25 to 39 in good health. CDR3 coding DNA: TGTGCCAGCAGCCAATCAGGACAGCGCCTCTATGGCTACACCTTC. Its protein is CASSQSGQRLYGYTF.